Reported below is one T cell receptor beta chain. What it recognizes is unknown. The CDR3 extends over 16 amino acids. Germline V gene data show CDR1 as SGDLS and CDR2 as YYNGEE. The ends lost 4 bases at V and 4 bases at J; junction bases unmatched: 7. This entry comes from a study of siplizumab effects on memory and regulatory T cells. The assay was immunoSEQ multiplex PCR, and TCRdb's table has in-frame clones only and misses some. The sample shows approximately 97,000 clones, approximately 90% of them seen only once. Study outcomes and limitations: Roughly 80-97% of proliferating clones (CD4+ or CD8+) could not be assigned a naive or memory phenotype. Naive T cells, seemingly more diverse than memory cells, seemed major alloresponse contributors. Tregs that proliferated in siplizumab cultures did not have their suppressive function confirmed.

V is TRBV9 and J is TRBJ2-1; 11 nucleotides agree with TRBD2. This receptor was obtained from a human donor in good health. The sequenced sample consisted of CD4+ T cells sorted from blood. CDR3 in DNA: TGTGCCAGCAGCCCGTTAGCGGGAGGGACTTACAATGAGCAGTTCTTC. It encodes CASSPLAGGTYNEQFF.